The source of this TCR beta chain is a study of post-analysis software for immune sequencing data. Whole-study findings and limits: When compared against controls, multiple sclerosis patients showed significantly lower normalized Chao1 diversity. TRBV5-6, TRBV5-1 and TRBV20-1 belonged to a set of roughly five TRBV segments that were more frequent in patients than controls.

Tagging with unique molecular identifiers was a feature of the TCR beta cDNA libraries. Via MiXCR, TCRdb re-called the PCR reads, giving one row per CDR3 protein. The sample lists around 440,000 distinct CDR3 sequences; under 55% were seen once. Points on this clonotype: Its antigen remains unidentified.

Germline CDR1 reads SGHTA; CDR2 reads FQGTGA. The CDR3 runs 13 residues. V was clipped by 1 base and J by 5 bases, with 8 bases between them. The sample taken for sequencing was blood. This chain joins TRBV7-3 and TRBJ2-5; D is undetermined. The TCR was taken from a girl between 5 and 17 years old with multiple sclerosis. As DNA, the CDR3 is TGTGCCAGCAGCTTAATCAATGGGGAGACCCAGTACTTC. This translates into CASSLINGETQYF.